This T cell receptor (beta chain) was recovered during a study of chronic HIV infection and antiretroviral therapy. Germline values: CDR1 LGHNA, CDR2 YSLEER. The length of the CDR3 is 15 residues. Deletions cut 0 bases from V and 0 bases from J, with 7 bases between. One entry per CDR3 protein results from TCRdb running MiXCR on the 5' RACE reads. Of approximately 30,000 distinct CDR3 sequences listed, more than 7.5% are singletons. Input material: peripheral blood. The V gene is TRBV4-3, the J gene TRBJ2-3; D unclear. This clonotype originated in an adult who had HIV and had not received antiretroviral therapy, or was an uninfected healthy control (not recorded which). CDR3 region: CASSQDRPSTDTQYF. CDR3 DNA: TGCGCCAGCAGCCAAGATAGGCCTAGCACAGATACGCAGTATTTT.